The present T cell receptor (beta chain) was sequenced within a study of blood T cell repertoires in COVID-19. Study in general: Italy, Spain and the United States were the sources of the convalescent and acute COVID-19 samples. Nucleic acid was either cDNA or gDNA, and it came from T cells, B-cell-depleted T cells, or PBMCs.

Germline V gene sequence: CDR1 SGHVS, CDR2 FNYEAQ. J lost 0 bases, V lost 6 bases, and 4 bases had no gene match. The CDR3 contains 16 residues. This clone was observed once. The assay was immunoSEQ multiplex PCR, and TCRdb's table has in-frame clones only and misses some. Among 60,000 or so clones listed, around 77% were seen once. The clonotype originates from a man aged 60-69 years with acute or convalescent COVID-19. The genes are TRBV7-6 and TRBJ2-2; 10 positions match TRBD1. The sequenced material came from peripheral blood. The CDR3 bases are TGTGCCAGCAGAATAGGACAGGGGGCGAACACCGGGGAGCTGTTTTTT. Protein sequence: CASRIGQGANTGELFF.